Detailed here is one T cell receptor beta chain. Its target is not known. The data were obtained in a study of T-cell memory formation after mild COVID-19. Study-wide context: TCR clustering was largely donor specific.

The study, taken as a whole, reports: Some responding clones appeared in pre-infection memory, suggesting cross-reactive memory joined. CD8+ contracting clones occupied EMRA, while CD4+ ones occupied mainly CM and EM.

TCR alpha and TCR beta cDNA libraries carrying sample barcodes and UMIs were produced by 5'RACE using constant-segment primers. One entry per CDR3 protein results from TCRdb running MiXCR on the 5' RACE reads. The table has under 650,000 distinct CDR3 sequences, over 15% seen once. The sequencing input was PBMCs or a T cell subset sorted from them (not recorded which). The source of this sequence is an adult woman who had mild COVID-19 (a few samples of this study predate the infection). Cell type and time point are not known.

In DNA, the CDR3 is TGCAGTGCTAGGAGGCAGGCGGATAACGAGCAGTACTTC. It yields the protein CSARRQADNEQYF. The chain carries TRBV20-1 and TRBJ2-7; D unresolved. This CDR3 comprises 13 residues. Germline V lookup: CDR1 DFQATT, CDR2 SNEGSKA (reference sequence). Trimming shortened V by 3 bases and J by 5 bases, and 14 bases separated the two germline ends.